The 14 T cell receptor beta chains below were found in one sample sequenced in a study of blood T cell repertoires in COVID-19. Clones were sequenced by immunoSEQ multiplex PCR, and TCRdb holds only the in-frame ones, with some missing. The data hold roughly 250,000 clones, with about 90% observed a single time. Sequencing was carried out using PBMCs or T cells enriched from blood (not recorded which). These receptors were taken from a woman younger than 45 with acute COVID-19.

V is TRBV6-2 or TRBV6-3 and J is TRBJ2-5, with 7 bases matching TRBD2. The CDR3 runs to 15 residues. V was pared by 4 bases and J by 5 bases, with 10 bases of the junction left unmatched. The germline CDR1 and CDR2 sequences are MNHEY and SVGEGT. CDR3 DNA: TGTGCCAGCAGTTTGGGAGGGGTTCTCCTGGAGACCCAGTACTTC. Translating gives CASSLGGVLLETQYF.

The V call is TRBV6-2 or TRBV6-3, the J call TRBJ1-2; 7 bases map to TRBD1. CDR1 is MNHEY, CDR2 SVGEGT, per germline. Trimming cost V 2 bases and J 8 bases; bases outside gene matches: 8. This CDR3 contains 14 residues. The CDR3 reads CASSYPGQTLGYTF. As DNA, the CDR3 is TGTGCCAGCAGTTACCCGGGACAGACCCTAGGCTACACCTTC.

V usage is TRBV29-1 and J usage is TRBJ2-1; 7 bases agree with TRBD2. This CDR3 spans 14 amino acids. Germline V lookup: CDR1 SQVTM, CDR2 ANQGSEA. The V segment lost 5 bases and the J segment 3 bases; nucleotides outside the gene matches: 7. For the CDR3, the DNA is TGCAGCGTTAGACGGGACTACAACTACAATGAGCAGTTCTTC. It is translated as CSVRRDYNYNEQFF.

V gene TRBV4-3 combines with J gene TRBJ2-7; 14 bases are a match to TRBD2. CDR1 LGHNA and CDR2 YSLEER come from the germline V gene. The CDR3 extends over 16 amino acids. V gave up 4 bases and J gave up 4 bases; unmatched junction bases: 6. CDR3 coding DNA: TGCGCCAGCAGCCCCGGGACTAGCGGGAGCAGTTACGAGCAGTACTTC. Its protein product is CASSPGTSGSSYEQYF.

The gene calls are TRBV28 and TRBJ2-7; D not certain. V lost 5 bases and J 0 bases, leaving 17 bases between the germline ends. CDR1 is MDHEN, CDR2 SYDVKM, per germline. The length of the CDR3 is 16 residues. CDR3 region: CASSPLSLLSSYEQYF. As DNA, the CDR3 is TGTGCCAGCAGTCCCCTTAGCCTTCTATCCTCCTACGAGCAGTACTTC.

J is TRBJ1-2 and V is TRBV18, with D tentatively TRBD1 (5 bases). CDR3 length: 12 residues. V was pared by 8 bases and J by 6 bases, with 13 bases between. Germline CDR1 is KGHSH and CDR2 is LQKENI. CDR3 sequence reads: CASRGDYDGYTF. The CDR3 region has the DNA TGTGCCAGCCGGGGGGATTACGATGGCTACACCTTC. Full variable domain (missing parts from reference TRBV18 and TRBJ1-2): NAGVMQNPRHLVRRRGQEARLRCSPMKGHSHVYWYRQLPEEGLKFMVYLQKENIIDESGMPKERFSAEFPKEGPSILRIQQVVRGDSAAYFCASRGDYDGYTFGSGTRLTVV.

The rearrangement links TRBV5-1 to TRBJ2-7, with TRBD1 identical over 8 bases. Per germline, CDR1 SGHRS and CDR2 YFSETQ. The J segment lost 3 bases and the V segment lost 4 bases, leaving 6 bases of the junction unmatched. This CDR3 region has 14 residues. Here the CDR3 DNA reads TGCGCCAGCAGCCCCGGACAGGGAGTCTACGAGCAGTACTTC. It is translated as CASSPGQGVYEQYF.

V and J are TRBV11-2 and TRBJ1-1; D not resolved. The CDR3 sequence is 13 residues long. The germline V and J ends were trimmed by 5 bases and 1 base, with 8 bases remaining between them. Germline V gene sequence: CDR1 SGHAT, CDR2 FQNNGV. The CDR3 nucleotides are TGTGCCAGCAGCGTATTACAGAACACTGAAGCTTTCTTT. Translated, it gives CASSVLQNTEAFF.

The V call is TRBV19, the J call TRBJ1-5, with D perhaps matching TRBD1 (6 bases). CDR1 LNHDA and CDR2 SQIVND come from the germline V gene (reference sequence). V was cut by 5 bases and J by 6 bases, with 20 bases left in between. This CDR3 is 16 amino acids long. For the CDR3, the DNA is TGTGCCAGTAGTCCCCAAACCAGGGGAGGGAGTCAGCCCCAGCATTTT. Its protein product is CASSPQTRGGSQPQHF. Full variable domain (missing parts from reference TRBV19 and TRBJ1-5): DGGITQSPKYLFRKEGQNVTLSCEQNLNHDAMYWYRQDPGQGLRLIYYSQIVNDFQKGDIAEGYSVSREKKESFPLTVTSAQKNPTAFYLCASSPQTRGGSQPQHFGDGTRLSIL.

The chain employs TRBV12-3 or TRBV12-4 and TRBJ1-1; D remains ambiguous. The V end was cut by 6 bases, the J end by 4 bases, with 12 bases between. CDR3 size: 13 residues. The CDR3 region has the DNA TGTGCCAGCAGACCGACGGCGGGCACTGAAGCTTTCTTT. Its translation: CASRPTAGTEAFF.

V gene TRBV6-5 combines with J gene TRBJ2-3; 8 nucleotides agree with TRBD2. V shed 6 bases and J 4 bases; nucleotides not matched to a gene: 9. The CDR3 totals 15 residues. Germline CDR1 MNHEY, CDR2 SVGAGI. In DNA, the CDR3 is TGTGCCAGCAGCGTCAGGAGCGGGGGTGCAGATACGCAGTATTTT. Translated: CASSVRSGGADTQYF.

Only one count was recorded for this clone. J is TRBJ1-2 and V is TRBV9; possible D gene TRBD1, 6 bases. The CDR3 consists of 13 residues. The V gene lost 6 bases and the J gene lost 4 bases, with 13 bases spanning the gap. The V gene's germline CDR1 is SGDLS and CDR2 YYNGEE. The CDR3 loop is CASTRTGSYGYTF. CDR3 bases: TGTGCCAGCACCCGTACAGGGTCCTATGGCTACACCTTC.

In regard to this clone: A read error may account for a junction end that differs from germline. The chain combines TRBV7-7 with TRBJ1-1; D is uncertain. Per the germline V gene, CDR1 is SSHAT and CDR2 is FNYEAQ (reference sequence). The CDR3 loop spans 13 amino acids. CDR3: CASSLSVESKAFF. CDR3 DNA: TGTGCTAGCAGCTTAAGTGTAGAAAGTAAAGCTTTCTTT. The full variable domain, in which reference TRBV7-7 and TRBJ1-1 provide the parts outside the CDR3, is GAGVSQSPRYKVTKRGQDVTLRCDPISSHATLYWYQQALGQGPEFLTYFNYEAQPDKSGLPSDRFSAERPEGSISTLTIQRTEQRDSAMYRCASSLSVESKAFFGQGTRLTVV.

The chain links TRBV7-3 to TRBJ2-6; 11 positions agree with TRBD1. The CDR3 is 19 amino acids. The germline V gene encodes CDR1 SGHTA and CDR2 FQGTGA. V shed 6 bases, J shed 3 bases, and the junction held 13 bases outside the gene matches. The CDR3 is CASRPTGTGGSVGANVLTF. As DNA, the CDR3 is TGTGCCAGCAGACCTACCGGGACAGGGGGGTCGGTTGGGGCCAACGTCCTGACTTTC. Full variable domain (missing parts from reference TRBV7-3 and TRBJ2-6): GAGVSQTPSNKVTEKGKYVELRCDPISGHTALYWYRQSLGQGPEFLIYFQGTGAADDSGLPNDRFFAVRPEGSVSTLKIQRTERGDSAVYLCASRPTGTGGSVGANVLTFGAGSRLTVL.